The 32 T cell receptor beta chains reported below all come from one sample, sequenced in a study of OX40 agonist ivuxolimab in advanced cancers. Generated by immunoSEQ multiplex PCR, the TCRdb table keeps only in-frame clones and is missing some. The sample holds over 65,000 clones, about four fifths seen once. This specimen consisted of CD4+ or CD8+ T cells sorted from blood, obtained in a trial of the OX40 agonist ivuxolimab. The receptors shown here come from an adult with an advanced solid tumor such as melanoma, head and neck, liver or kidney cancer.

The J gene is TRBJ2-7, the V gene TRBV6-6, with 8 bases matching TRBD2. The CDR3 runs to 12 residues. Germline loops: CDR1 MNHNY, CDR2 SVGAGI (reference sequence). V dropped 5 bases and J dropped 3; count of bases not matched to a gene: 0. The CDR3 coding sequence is TGTGCCAGCAGTACTAGCGGCTACGAGCAGTACTTC. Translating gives CASSTSGYEQYF.

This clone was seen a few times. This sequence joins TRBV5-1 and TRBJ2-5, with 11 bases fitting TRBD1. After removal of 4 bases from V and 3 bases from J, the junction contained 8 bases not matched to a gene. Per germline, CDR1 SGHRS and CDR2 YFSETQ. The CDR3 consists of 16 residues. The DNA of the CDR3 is TGCGCCAGCAGCCGGCTTCCGGGACAGGGGGAAGAGACCCAGTACTTC. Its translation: CASSRLPGQGEETQYF.

CDR3 nucleotides: TGTGCCAGCAGCGTAGTTAAGGGCACTGAAGCTTTCTTT. Translated, it gives CASSVVKGTEAFF. This sequence joins TRBV9 and TRBJ1-1; D is ambiguous. CDR3 length equals 13 residues. Trimming stripped 0 bases from V and 4 bases from J, with 7 bases between. CDR1 is SGDLS, CDR2 YYNGEE, per germline.

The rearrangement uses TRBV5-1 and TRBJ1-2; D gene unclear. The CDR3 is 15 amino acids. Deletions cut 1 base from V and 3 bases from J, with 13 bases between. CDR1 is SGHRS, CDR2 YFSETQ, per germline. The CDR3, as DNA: TGCGCCAGCAGCTTGAGGCCAGCGGTGGACTATGGCTACACCTTC. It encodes CASSLRPAVDYGYTF.

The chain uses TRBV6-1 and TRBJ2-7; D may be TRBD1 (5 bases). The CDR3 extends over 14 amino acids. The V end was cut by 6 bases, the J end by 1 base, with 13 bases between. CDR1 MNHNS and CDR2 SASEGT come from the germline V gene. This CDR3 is CASRTADRSYEQYF. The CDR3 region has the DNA TGTGCCAGCAGGACCGCTGACAGATCCTACGAGCAGTACTTC.

For the CDR3, the DNA is TGTGCCAGTAAACTTGAGGGGGCAGACTATGGCTACACCTTC. As protein: CASKLEGADYGYTF. The chain recombines TRBV7-9 with TRBJ1-2; 7 bases agree with TRBD1. Germline trimming cut 9 bases from V and 3 bases from J; bases unmatched to any gene: 10. CDR3 size: 14 residues. Germline V gene sequence: CDR1 SEHNR, CDR2 FQNEAQ (reference sequence).

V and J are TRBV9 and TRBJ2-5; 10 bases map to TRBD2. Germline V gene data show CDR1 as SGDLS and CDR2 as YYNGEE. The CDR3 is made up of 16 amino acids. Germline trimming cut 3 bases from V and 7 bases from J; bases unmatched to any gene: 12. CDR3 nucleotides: TGTGCCAGCAGCGAGACGGTAGCGGGGGGCGGTGGGACCCAGTACTTC. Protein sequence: CASSETVAGGGGTQYF.

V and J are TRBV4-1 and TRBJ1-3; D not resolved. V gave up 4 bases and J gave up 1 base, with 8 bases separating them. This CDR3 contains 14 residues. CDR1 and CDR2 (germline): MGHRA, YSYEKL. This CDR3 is CASSRMRSGNTIYF. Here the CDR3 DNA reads TGCGCCAGCAGCCGGATGAGATCTGGAAACACCATATATTTT.

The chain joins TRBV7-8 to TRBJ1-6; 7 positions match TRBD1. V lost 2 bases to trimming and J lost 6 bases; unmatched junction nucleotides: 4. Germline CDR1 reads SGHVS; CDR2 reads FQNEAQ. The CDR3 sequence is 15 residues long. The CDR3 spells CASSLRTGSNSPLHF. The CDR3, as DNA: TGTGCCAGCAGCTTAAGGACAGGCAGTAATTCACCCCTCCACTTT. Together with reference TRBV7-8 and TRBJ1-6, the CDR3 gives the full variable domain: GAGVSQSPRYKVAKRGQDVALRCDPISGHVSLFWYQQALGQGPEFLTYFQNEAQLDKSGLPSDRFFAERPEGSVSTLKIQRTQQEDSAVYLCASSLRTGSNSPLHFGNGTRLTVT.

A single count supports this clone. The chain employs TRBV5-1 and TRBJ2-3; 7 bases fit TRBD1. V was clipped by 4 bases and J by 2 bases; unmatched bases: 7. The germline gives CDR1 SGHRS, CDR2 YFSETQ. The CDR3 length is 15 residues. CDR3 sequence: CASSRDSISTDTQYF. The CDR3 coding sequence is TGCGCCAGCAGCCGGGACAGCATATCCACAGATACGCAGTATTTT.

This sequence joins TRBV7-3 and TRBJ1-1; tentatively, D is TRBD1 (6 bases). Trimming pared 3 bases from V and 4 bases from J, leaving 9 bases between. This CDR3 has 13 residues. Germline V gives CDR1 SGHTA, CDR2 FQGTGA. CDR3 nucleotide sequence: TGTGCCAGCAGCTTGCGGGGGCTCACTGAAGCTTTCTTT. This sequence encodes CASSLRGLTEAFF.

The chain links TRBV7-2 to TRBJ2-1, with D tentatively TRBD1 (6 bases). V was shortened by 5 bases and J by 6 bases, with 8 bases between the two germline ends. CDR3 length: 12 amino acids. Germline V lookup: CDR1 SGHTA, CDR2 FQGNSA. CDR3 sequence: CASSTTGNEQFF. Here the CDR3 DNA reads TGTGCCAGCAGCACGACAGGCAATGAGCAGTTCTTC. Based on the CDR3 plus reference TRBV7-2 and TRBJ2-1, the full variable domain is GAGVSQSPSNKVTEKGKDVELRCDPISGHTALYWYRQSLGQGLEFLIYFQGNSAPDKSGLPSDRFSAERTGGSVSTLTIQRTQQEDSAVYLCASSTTGNEQFFGPGTRLTVL.

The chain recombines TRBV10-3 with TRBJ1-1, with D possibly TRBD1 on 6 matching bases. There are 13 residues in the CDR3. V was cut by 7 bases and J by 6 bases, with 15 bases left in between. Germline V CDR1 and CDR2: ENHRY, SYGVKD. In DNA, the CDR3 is TGTGCCATCACCAACGCAGGGGAATCTGAAGCTTTCTTT. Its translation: CAITNAGESEAFF.

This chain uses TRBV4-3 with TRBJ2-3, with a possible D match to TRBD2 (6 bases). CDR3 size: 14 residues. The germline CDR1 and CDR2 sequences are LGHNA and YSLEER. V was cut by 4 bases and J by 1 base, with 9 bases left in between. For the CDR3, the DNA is TGCGCCAGCAGCCGAATAGCGGGCACAGATACGCAGTATTTT. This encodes CASSRIAGTDTQYF.

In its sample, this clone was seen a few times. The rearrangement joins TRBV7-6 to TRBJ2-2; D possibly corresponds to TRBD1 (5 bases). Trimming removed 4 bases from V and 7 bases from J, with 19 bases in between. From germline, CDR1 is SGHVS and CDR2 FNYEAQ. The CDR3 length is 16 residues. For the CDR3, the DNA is TGTGCCAGCAGCTCCCAAGGGGAAGGGTTCAACGGGGAGCTGTTTTTT. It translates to CASSSQGEGFNGELFF.

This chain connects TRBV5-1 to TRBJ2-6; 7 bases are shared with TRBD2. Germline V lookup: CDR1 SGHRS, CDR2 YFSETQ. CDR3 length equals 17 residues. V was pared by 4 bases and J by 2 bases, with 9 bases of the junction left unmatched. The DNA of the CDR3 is TGCGCCAGCAGCGTCGGAGGGGAGGGGCCTGGGGCCAACGTCCTGACTTTC. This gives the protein CASSVGGEGPGANVLTF.

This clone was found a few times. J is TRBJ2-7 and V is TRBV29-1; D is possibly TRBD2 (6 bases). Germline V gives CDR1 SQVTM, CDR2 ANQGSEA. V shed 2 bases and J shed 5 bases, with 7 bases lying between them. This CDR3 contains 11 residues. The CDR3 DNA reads TGCAGCGTTGAATGGGGGGACGAGCAGTACTTC. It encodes CSVEWGDEQYF.

The CDR3 region is CASSPLGVGYGYTF. CDR3 DNA: TGTGCCAGCAGTCCCCTGGGGGTGGGCTATGGCTACACCTTC. The J gene is TRBJ1-2, the V gene TRBV28; maybe TRBD1 (5 bases). CDR1 MDHEN and CDR2 SYDVKM come from the germline V gene. This CDR3 region has 14 residues. Deletions cut 5 bases from V and 4 bases from J, with 14 bases between.

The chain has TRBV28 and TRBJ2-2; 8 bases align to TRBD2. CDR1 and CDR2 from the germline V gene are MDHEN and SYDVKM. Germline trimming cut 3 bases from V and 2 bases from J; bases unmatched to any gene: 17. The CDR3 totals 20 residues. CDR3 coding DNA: TGTGCCAGCAGTTTTCCGTTCGCCAGACTAGCGAGGTCCAACACCGGGGAGCTGTTTTTT. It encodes CASSFPFARLARSNTGELFF.

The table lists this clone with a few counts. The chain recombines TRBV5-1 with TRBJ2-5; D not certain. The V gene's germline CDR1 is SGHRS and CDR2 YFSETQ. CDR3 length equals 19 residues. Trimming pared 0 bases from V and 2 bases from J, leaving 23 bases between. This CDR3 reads CASSLVVPRSAVPQETQYF. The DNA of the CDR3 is TGCGCCAGCAGCTTGGTGGTTCCGCGTTCGGCGGTCCCTCAAGAGACCCAGTACTTC.

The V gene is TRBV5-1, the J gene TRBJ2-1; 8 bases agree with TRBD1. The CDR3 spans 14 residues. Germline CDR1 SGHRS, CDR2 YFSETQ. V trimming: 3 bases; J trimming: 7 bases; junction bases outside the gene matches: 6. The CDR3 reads CASSSPDRANEQFF. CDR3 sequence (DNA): TGCGCCAGCAGCTCCCCGGACAGGGCTAATGAGCAGTTCTTC.

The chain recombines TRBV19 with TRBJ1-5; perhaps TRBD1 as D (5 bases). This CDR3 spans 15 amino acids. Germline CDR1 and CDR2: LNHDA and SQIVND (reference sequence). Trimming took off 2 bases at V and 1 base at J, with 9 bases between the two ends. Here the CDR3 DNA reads TGTGCCAGTAGTATATCGGCAGGGAGCAATCAGCCCCAGCATTTT. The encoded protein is CASSISAGSNQPQHF.

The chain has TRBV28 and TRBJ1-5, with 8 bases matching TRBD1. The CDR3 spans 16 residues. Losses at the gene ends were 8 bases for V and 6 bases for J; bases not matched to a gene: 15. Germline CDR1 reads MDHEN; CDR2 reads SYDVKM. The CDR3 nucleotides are TGTGCCAGCCAAGGGGCGAAGGACAGGGCGGCTCAGCCCCAGCATTTT. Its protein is CASQGAKDRAAQPQHF.

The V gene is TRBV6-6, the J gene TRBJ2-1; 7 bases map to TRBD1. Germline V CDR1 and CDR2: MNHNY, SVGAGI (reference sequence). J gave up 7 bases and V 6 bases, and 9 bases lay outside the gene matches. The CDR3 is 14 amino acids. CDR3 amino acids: CASRQGDTKNEQFF. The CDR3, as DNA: TGTGCCAGCAGGCAGGGGGACACCAAAAATGAGCAGTTCTTC.

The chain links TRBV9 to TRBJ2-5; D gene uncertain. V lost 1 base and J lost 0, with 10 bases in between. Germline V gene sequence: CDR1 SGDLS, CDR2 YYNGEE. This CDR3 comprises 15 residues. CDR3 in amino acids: CASSVFSGYQETQYF. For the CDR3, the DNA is TGTGCCAGCAGCGTATTCTCGGGCTACCAAGAGACCCAGTACTTC.

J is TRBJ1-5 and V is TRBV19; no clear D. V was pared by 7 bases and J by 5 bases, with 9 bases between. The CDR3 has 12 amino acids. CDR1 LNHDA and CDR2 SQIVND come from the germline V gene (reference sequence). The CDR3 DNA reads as TGTGCCAGTACAGACATCGATCAGCCCCAGCATTTT. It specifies CASTDIDQPQHF.

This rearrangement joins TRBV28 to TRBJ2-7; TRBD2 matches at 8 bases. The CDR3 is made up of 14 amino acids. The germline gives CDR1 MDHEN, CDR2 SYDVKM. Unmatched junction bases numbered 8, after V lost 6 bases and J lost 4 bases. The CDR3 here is CASRDREGGYEQYF. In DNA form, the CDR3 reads TGTGCCAGCAGGGACCGGGAGGGCGGGTACGAGCAGTACTTC. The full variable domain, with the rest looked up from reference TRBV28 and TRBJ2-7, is DVKVTQSSRYLVKRTGEKVFLECVQDMDHENMFWYRQDPGLGLRLIYFSYDVKMKEKGDIPEGYSVSREKKERFSLILESASTNQTSMYLCASRDREGGYEQYFGPGTRLTVT.

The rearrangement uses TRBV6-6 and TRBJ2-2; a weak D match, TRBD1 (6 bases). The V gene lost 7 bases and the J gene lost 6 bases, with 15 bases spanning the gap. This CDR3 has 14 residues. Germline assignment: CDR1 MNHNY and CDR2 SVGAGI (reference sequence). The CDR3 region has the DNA TGTGCCAGCAAAGCAGGGGTGGTAGCCGGGGAGCTGTTTTTT. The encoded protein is CASKAGVVAGELFF.

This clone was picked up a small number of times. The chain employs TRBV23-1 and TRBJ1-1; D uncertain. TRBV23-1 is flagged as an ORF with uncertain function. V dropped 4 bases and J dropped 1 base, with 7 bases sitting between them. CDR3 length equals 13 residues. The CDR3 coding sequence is TGCGCCAGCAGTCCATCAGGGAACACTGAAGCTTTCTTT. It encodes CASSPSGNTEAFF.

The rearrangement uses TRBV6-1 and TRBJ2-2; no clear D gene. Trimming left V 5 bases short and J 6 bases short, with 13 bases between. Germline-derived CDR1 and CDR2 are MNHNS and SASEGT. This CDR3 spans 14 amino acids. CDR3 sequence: CASSPELGSGELFF. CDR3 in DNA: TGTGCCAGCAGTCCCGAGCTAGGATCCGGGGAGCTGTTTTTT.

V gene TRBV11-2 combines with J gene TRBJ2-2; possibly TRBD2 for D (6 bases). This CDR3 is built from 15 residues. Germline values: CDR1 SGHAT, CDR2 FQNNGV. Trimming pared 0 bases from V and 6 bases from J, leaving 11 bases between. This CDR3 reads CASSLDGSRAGELFF. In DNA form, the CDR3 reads TGTGCCAGCAGCTTAGACGGGAGTAGGGCCGGGGAGCTGTTTTTT.

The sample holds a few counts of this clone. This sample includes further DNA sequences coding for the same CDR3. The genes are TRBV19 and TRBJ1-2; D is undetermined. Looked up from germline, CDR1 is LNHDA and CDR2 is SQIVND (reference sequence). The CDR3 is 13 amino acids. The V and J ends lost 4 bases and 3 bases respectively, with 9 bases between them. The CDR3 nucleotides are TGTGCCAGTAGTAGGGGATTCGACTATGGCTACACCTTC. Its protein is CASSRGFDYGYTF.